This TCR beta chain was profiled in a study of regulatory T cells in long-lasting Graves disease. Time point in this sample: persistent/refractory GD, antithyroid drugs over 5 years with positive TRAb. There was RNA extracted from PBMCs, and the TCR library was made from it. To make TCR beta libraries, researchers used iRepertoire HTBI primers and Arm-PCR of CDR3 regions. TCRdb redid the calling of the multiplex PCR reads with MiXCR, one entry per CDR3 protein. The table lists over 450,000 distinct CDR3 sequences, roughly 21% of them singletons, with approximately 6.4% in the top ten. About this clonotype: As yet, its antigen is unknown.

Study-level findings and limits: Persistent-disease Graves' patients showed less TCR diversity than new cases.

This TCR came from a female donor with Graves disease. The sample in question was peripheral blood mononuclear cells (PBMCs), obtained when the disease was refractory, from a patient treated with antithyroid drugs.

The CDR3 nucleotides read TGCGCCAGCAGCCAACCCGGGACCACGTCGTTCGAGCAGTACTTC. Its protein product is CASSQPGTTSFEQYF. This sequence joins TRBV4-1 and TRBJ2-7; D is tentatively TRBD1 or TRBD2 (5 bases each). The CDR3 spans 15 residues. CDR1 and CDR2 from the germline V gene are MGHRA and YSYEKL. V dropped 2 bases and J dropped 6 bases, with 17 bases sitting between them.